This TCR beta chain was profiled in a study of blood T cell repertoires in COVID-19. As for the study in general: Sites in the United States, Italy and Spain provided acute and convalescent COVID-19 samples. T cells, B-cell-depleted T cells, or PBMCs provided the cDNA or gDNA that served as material.

Authors' processing steps: Estimation of nucleated cell counts was performed using reference gene primer amplification. TCRdb's copy holds only in-frame clones and misses some; the assay was immunoSEQ multiplex PCR. V, J and clone size are taken as reported in that table, and D and trimming were inferred from the DNA itself. The profile covers some 30,000 clones, with 70% to 90% appearing a single time and under 30% taken by the ten largest. This clone was counted once. In germline, CDR1 is KGHSH, CDR2 LQKENI. CDR3 size: 14 residues. The V gene lost 0 bases and the J gene lost 0 bases, with 2 bases spanning the gap.

The chain recombines TRBV18 with TRBJ1-4; no firm D call. This clonotype was obtained from an elderly woman with active or convalescent COVID-19. The sequencing sample was made of peripheral blood. Here the CDR3 DNA reads TGTGCCAGCTCACCACCCTCAACTAATGAAAAACTGTTTTTT. Protein product: CASSPPSTNEKLFF.